This passage covers 28 T cell receptor beta chains from one sample sequenced in a study of radiotherapy plus CTLA-4 blockade in lung cancer (dated by TCRdb to the late 2010s). Library prep was done by the immunoSEQ multiplex PCR assay. TCRdb provides this immuneACCESS table in a form limited to in-frame rearrangements. Some clones are lacking; in checked studies, under half of them reflect an unresolved V gene, and why the rest are absent is not known. Recorded for this sample are 85,000 to 100,000 clones; 72% of them occurred a single time. The biggest ten clones account for more than 13% of the sample. This material consisted of peripheral blood, taken from a patient treated with radiotherapy plus ipilimumab. All receptors come from a human donor with non-small cell lung cancer that progressed on radiotherapy plus ipilimumab.

The chain combines TRBV28 with TRBJ2-7, with 13 bases identical to TRBD2. The CDR3 runs 14 residues. J was trimmed by 7 bases and V by 6 bases; bases with no gene match: 6. Germline assignment: CDR1 MDHEN and CDR2 SYDVKM. DNA of the CDR3: TGTGCCAGCAGCATACTAGCGGGAGGGAGAGAGCAGTACTTC. This gives the protein CASSILAGGREQYF. The full variable domain, with the rest looked up from reference TRBV28 and TRBJ2-7, is DVKVTQSSRYLVKRTGEKVFLECVQDMDHENMFWYRQDPGLGLRLIYFSYDVKMKEKGDIPEGYSVSREKKERFSLILESASTNQTSMYLCASSILAGGREQYFGPGTRLTVT.

The chain recombines TRBV6-6 with TRBJ1-2; possible D gene TRBD1, 6 bases. CDR3 length: 12 residues. CDR1 MNHNY and CDR2 SVGAGI come from the germline V gene (reference sequence). V gave up 7 bases and J gave up 6 bases, with 12 bases separating them. The DNA for the CDR3 is TGTGCCAGCAAGGATGGACAGAATGGCTACACCTTC. It codes for CASKDGQNGYTF.

This clone appeared a single time. The chain combines TRBV6-5 with TRBJ1-2; D is possibly TRBD1 (6 bases). Germline V lookup: CDR1 MNHEY, CDR2 SVGAGI. The CDR3 has 15 residues. V gave up 2 bases and J gave up 2 bases, with 12 bases separating them. CDR3 region: CASSYQTTGNYGYTF. The CDR3 DNA reads TGTGCCAGCAGTTACCAAACAACAGGGAACTATGGCTACACCTTC.

This chain uses TRBV18 with TRBJ1-3; the match to TRBD1 covers 9 bases. This CDR3 comprises 16 residues. Germline V lookup: CDR1 KGHSH, CDR2 LQKENI. The junction had 7 bases not matched to a gene; V was cut back by 5 bases and J by 2 bases. The CDR3 DNA sequence: TGTGCCAGCTCATCCGGGACAGGGAGCGCTGGAAACACCATATATTTT. Protein product: CASSSGTGSAGNTIYF.

V gene TRBV9 combines with J gene TRBJ1-1, with D hard to call. Per germline, CDR1 SGDLS and CDR2 YYNGEE. The V end lost 6 bases, the J end lost 4 bases, and 7 bases lay between the germline ends. The CDR3 sequence is 11 residues long. CDR3 nucleotides: TGTGCCAGCACACCCGGCACTGAAGCTTTCTTT. Translated, it gives CASTPGTEAFF.

This clone was observed a few times. J is TRBJ1-2 and V is TRBV18; the D is unclear. The V end lost 0 bases, the J end lost 2 bases, and 10 bases lay between the germline ends. The CDR3 is 15 amino acids. Germline CDR1 is KGHSH and CDR2 is LQKENI. In DNA form, the CDR3 reads TGTGCCAGCTCACCACCGTTTACCGTCAACTATGGCTACACCTTC. Translated: CASSPPFTVNYGYTF.

This clone was found once. This chain joins TRBV9 and TRBJ1-1; a possible D gene is TRBD1 (5 bases). Trimming stripped 7 bases from V and 4 bases from J, with 11 bases between. The CDR3 length is 12 residues. Germline CDR1 and CDR2: SGDLS and YYNGEE. CDR3 in DNA: TGTGCCAGCGGCGGCCAGGGCACTGAAGCTTTCTTT. This codes for CASGGQGTEAFF.

This sequence joins TRBV6-5 and TRBJ1-5, with D uncertain. This CDR3 spans 13 amino acids. Trimming removed 0 bases from V and 5 bases from J, with 5 bases in between. CDR1 and CDR2 (germline): MNHEY, SVGAGI. The CDR3: CASSYSGYQPQHF. In DNA, the CDR3 is TGTGCCAGCAGTTACTCGGGGTATCAGCCCCAGCATTTT.

The V call is TRBV28, the J call TRBJ2-1, with 15 bases that match TRBD2. The trim removed 2 bases at V and 9 bases at J, leaving 8 bases unmatched. Germline CDR1 reads MDHEN; CDR2 reads SYDVKM. The length of the CDR3 is 17 residues. This CDR3 is CASSLPRTSGGAGEQFF. The CDR3, as DNA: TGTGCCAGCAGTTTACCCCGGACTAGCGGGGGGGCGGGTGAGCAGTTCTTC.

The chain links TRBV30 to TRBJ2-7; the D call may be TRBD1 or TRBD2 (6 bases each). Germline V lookup: CDR1 GTSNPN, CDR2 SVGIG (reference sequence). Trimming stripped 0 bases from V and 6 bases from J, with 15 bases between. This CDR3 is built from 14 residues. The CDR3 is CAWSVRTGAVEQYF. The CDR3 DNA reads as TGTGCCTGGAGTGTACGGACGGGGGCGGTCGAGCAGTACTTC.

V gene TRBV25-1 combines with J gene TRBJ2-2; 8 bases are a match to TRBD1. Germline CDR1 and CDR2: MGHDK and SYGVNS. J lost 7 bases, V lost 4 bases, and 11 bases had no gene match. The CDR3 consists of 16 residues. This CDR3 reads CASSVRTGSYDGELFF. In DNA, the CDR3 is TGTGCCAGCAGTGTCAGGACAGGGAGTTATGACGGGGAGCTGTTTTTT.

The chain combines TRBV2 with TRBJ2-5; 13 bases are shared with TRBD2. CDR3 length: 13 amino acids. Germline V gene data show CDR1 as SNHLY and CDR2 as FYNNEI. Trimming took 9 bases from V and 4 from J; bases not matched to a gene: 2. Here the CDR3 reads CASTSGGGETQYF. DNA for the CDR3: TGTGCCAGTACTAGCGGGGGGGGAGAGACCCAGTACTTC.

The chain uses TRBV15 and TRBJ2-1; D may match TRBD1 or TRBD2 (5 bases each). CDR1 and CDR2 from the germline V gene are LNHNV and YYDKDF (reference sequence). The CDR3 runs 14 residues. V lost 8 bases and J lost 2, with 13 bases in between. CDR3 nucleotides: TGTGCCACCTCAGGGACCTTGACCTACAATGAGCAGTTCTTC. Translating it yields CATSGTLTYNEQFF. Supplemented by reference TRBV15 and TRBJ2-1, the full variable domain reads DAMVIQNPRYQVTQFGKPVTLSCSQTLNHNVMYWYQQKSSQAPKLLFHYYDKDFNNEADTPDNFQSRRPNTSFCFLDIRSPGLGDTAMYLCATSGTLTYNEQFFGPGTRLTVL.

The rearrangement joins TRBV7-9 to TRBJ2-1; TRBD2 agrees at 13 bases. V lost 3 bases to trimming and J lost 6 bases; unmatched junction nucleotides: 8. There are 17 residues in the CDR3. In germline, CDR1 is SEHNR, CDR2 FQNEAQ (reference sequence). The CDR3 protein is CASSLAGLAGASNEQFF. In nucleotides, the CDR3 is TGTGCCAGCAGCTTGGCCGGACTAGCGGGGGCCTCCAATGAGCAGTTCTTC.

This chain joins TRBV6-1 and TRBJ2-7; possible D gene TRBD1, 6 bases. The V gene lost 7 bases and the J gene lost 4 bases, with 14 bases spanning the gap. Germline loops: CDR1 MNHNS, CDR2 SASEGT. This CDR3 contains 13 residues. The CDR3 sequence: CASNPGTKYEQYF. DNA for the CDR3: TGTGCCAGCAATCCAGGGACAAAGTACGAGCAGTACTTC.

The chain links TRBV27 to TRBJ2-1; perhaps D is TRBD1 or TRBD2 (6 bases each). The CDR3 is 15 amino acids. The V and J ends lost 6 bases and 7 bases respectively, with 19 bases between them. Per germline, CDR1 MNHEY and CDR2 SMNVEV (reference sequence). In nucleotides, the CDR3 is TGTGCCAGCAGAGGGGGGCGGGGACGGGGGAATGAGCAGTTCTTC. Its translation: CASRGGRGRGNEQFF.

Worth noting for this clone: Other DNA sequences within the sample encode an identical CDR3. The chain recombines TRBV19 with TRBJ1-1; D is uncertain. Germline CDR1 and CDR2: LNHDA and SQIVND (reference sequence). This CDR3 contains 13 residues. V shed 2 bases and J shed 1 base, with 5 bases lying between them. CDR3 sequence: CASSISGNTEAFF. The CDR3 DNA is TGTGCCAGTAGTATATCTGGGAACACTGAAGCTTTCTTT.

The V gene is TRBV5-5, the J gene TRBJ1-5; no reliable D call. This CDR3 is 14 amino acids long. V dropped 1 base and J dropped 5 bases, with 10 bases sitting between them. Germline V CDR1 and CDR2: SGHKS, YYEKEE (reference sequence). CDR3: CASSLLGSDQPQHF. CDR3 sequence (DNA): TGTGCCAGCAGCTTGCTGGGGTCCGATCAGCCCCAGCATTTT.

The chain couples TRBV5-6 to TRBJ1-3; 9 bases line up with TRBD1. The CDR3 is 15 residues long. Germline V gene sequence: CDR1 SGHDT, CDR2 YYEEEE. Trimming cost V 0 bases and J 8 bases; bases outside gene matches: 6. Written as DNA, the CDR3 is TGTGCCAGCAGCTTGGTTGGGACAGGGTCGGACACCATATATTTT. Translated: CASSLVGTGSDTIYF.

The chain uses TRBV5-1 and TRBJ2-2; no definite D call. The CDR3 consists of 17 residues. From germline, CDR1 is SGHRS and CDR2 YFSETQ. V was clipped by 0 bases and J by 3 bases, with 15 bases between them. The CDR3 DNA reads as TGCGCCAGCAGCTTGGCCAAAGGCCGGCCCCACACCGGGGAGCTGTTTTTT. Its translation is CASSLAKGRPHTGELFF.

The V gene is TRBV5-1, the J gene TRBJ2-1, with no clear D. This CDR3 comprises 15 residues. Germline V gene sequence: CDR1 SGHRS, CDR2 YFSETQ. V lost 2 bases to trimming and J lost 4 bases, with 13 bases between them. Here the CDR3 reads CASSLDALGYNEQFF. The CDR3 DNA sequence: TGCGCCAGCAGCTTAGACGCCTTAGGGTACAATGAGCAGTTCTTC.

In its sample, this clone was seen a few times. This sequence joins TRBV7-9 and TRBJ2-3; no reliable D call. The CDR3 has 16 residues. Germline V gene lookup returns CDR1 SEHNR and CDR2 FQNEAQ (reference sequence). Trimming took off 3 bases at V and 0 bases at J, with 13 bases between the two ends. The CDR3 nucleotides read TGTGCCAGCAGCTTCCCAGAAATATCTAGCACAGATACGCAGTATTTT. It yields the protein CASSFPEISSTDTQYF.

The chain employs TRBV11-3 and TRBJ2-1, with 8 bases fitting TRBD2. CDR1 SGHNT and CDR2 YENEEA come from the germline V gene. V gave up 5 bases and J gave up 8 bases; unmatched junction bases: 11. The CDR3 sequence is 15 residues long. DNA of the CDR3: TGTGCCAGCAGCACATCCTCAGCGGGGGCGGATGAGCAGTTCTTC. It encodes CASSTSSAGADEQFF.

The chain employs TRBV10-3 and TRBJ2-7; the D gene is possibly TRBD1 (6 bases). CDR3 length equals 16 residues. From germline, CDR1 is ENHRY and CDR2 SYGVKD. V gave up 0 bases and J gave up 3 bases, with 15 bases separating them. CDR3 DNA sequence: TGTGCCATCAGTGAGTCGTTGAAGGACAGCTTCTACGAGCAGTACTTC. It yields the protein CAISESLKDSFYEQYF.

The chain combines TRBV7-9 with TRBJ1-4; D unclear. This CDR3 is 14 amino acids long. The germline V gene has CDR1 SEHNR and CDR2 FQNEAQ (reference sequence). The germline V and J ends were trimmed by 4 bases and 8 bases, with 14 bases remaining between them. The CDR3 coding sequence is TGTGCCAGCAGCTGGGTTTTCCATCCCGAAAAACTGTTTTTT. This sequence encodes CASSWVFHPEKLFF.

This chain links TRBV7-8 with TRBJ2-7; 7 nucleotides align to TRBD2. V shed 1 base and J 4 bases; nucleotides not matched to a gene: 13. The CDR3 consists of 17 residues. CDR1 is SGHVS, CDR2 FQNEAQ, per germline. The CDR3 DNA is TGTGCCAGCAGCTTAGATGGTCGCGGGAGATCCGGTTACGAGCAGTACTTC. Translated: CASSLDGRGRSGYEQYF.

This clone was counted a few times. J is TRBJ2-5 and V is TRBV6-6; unclear D gene. The V gene lost 2 bases and the J gene lost 1 base, with 5 bases spanning the gap. This CDR3 has 13 amino acids. Germline V gene sequence: CDR1 MNHNY, CDR2 SVGAGI (reference sequence). Here the CDR3 DNA reads TGTGCCAGCAGTTACGTCGGCCAAGAGACCCAGTACTTC. Amino acids: CASSYVGQETQYF.

V usage is TRBV2 and J usage is TRBJ1-2; D not certain. V lost 0 bases and J 3 bases, leaving 8 bases between the germline ends. This CDR3 contains 14 residues. Per germline, CDR1 SNHLY and CDR2 FYNNEI. CDR3 loop: CASSEAVGDYGYTF. The CDR3 region has the DNA TGTGCCAGCAGTGAAGCGGTGGGAGACTATGGCTACACCTTC.